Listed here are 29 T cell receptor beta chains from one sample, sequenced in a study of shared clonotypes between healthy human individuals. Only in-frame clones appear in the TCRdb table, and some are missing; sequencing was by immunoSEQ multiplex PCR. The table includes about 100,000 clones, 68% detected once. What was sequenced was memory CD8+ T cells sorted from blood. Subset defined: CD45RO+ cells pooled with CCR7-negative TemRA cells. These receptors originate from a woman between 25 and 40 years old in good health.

CDR3 in amino acids: CASSEPMGSGRPHKQYF. The CDR3 region has the DNA TGTGCCAGCAGTGAACCAATGGGCAGCGGGAGACCCCACAAGCAGTACTTC. The chain couples TRBV2 to TRBJ2-7; 8 bases agree with TRBD2. CDR1 and CDR2 (germline): SNHLY, FYNNEI. The CDR3 extends over 17 amino acids. The V gene end was trimmed by 2 bases and the J gene end by 8 bases; junction bases not matched to a gene: 17.

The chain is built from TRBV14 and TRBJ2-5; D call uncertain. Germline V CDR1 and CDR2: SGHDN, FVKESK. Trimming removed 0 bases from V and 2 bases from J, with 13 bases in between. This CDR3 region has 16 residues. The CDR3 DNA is TGTGCCAGCAGCCAAGAGGGTCAGTTACCGCAAGAGACCCAGTACTTC. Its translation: CASSQEGQLPQETQYF.

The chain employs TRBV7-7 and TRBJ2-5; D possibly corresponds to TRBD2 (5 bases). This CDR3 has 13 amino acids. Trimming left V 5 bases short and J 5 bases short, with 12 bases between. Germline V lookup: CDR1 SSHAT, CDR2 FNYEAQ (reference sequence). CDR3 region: CASSPGGLETQYF. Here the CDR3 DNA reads TGTGCCAGCAGCCCAGGCGGGTTGGAGACCCAGTACTTC.

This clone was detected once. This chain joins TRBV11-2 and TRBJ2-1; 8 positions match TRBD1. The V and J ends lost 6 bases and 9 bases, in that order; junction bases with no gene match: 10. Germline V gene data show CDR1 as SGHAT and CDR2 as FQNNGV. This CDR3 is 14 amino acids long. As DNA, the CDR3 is TGTGCCAGCAGAGGACAGGGCCTCGTTCCTGAGCAGTTCTTC. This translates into CASRGQGLVPEQFF.

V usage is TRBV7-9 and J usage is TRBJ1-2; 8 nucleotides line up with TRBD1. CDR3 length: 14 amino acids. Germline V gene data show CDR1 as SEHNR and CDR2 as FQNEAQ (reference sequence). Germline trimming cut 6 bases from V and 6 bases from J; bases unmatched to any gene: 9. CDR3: CASRPGGEIHGYTF. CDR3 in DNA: TGTGCCAGCAGACCAGGGGGCGAGATCCATGGCTACACCTTC.

CDR3 sequence (DNA): TGTGCCAGCAGCCCGTACCCCACTAGCGGACGGTACGAGCAGTACTTC. Translating gives CASSPYPTSGRYEQYF. This chain links TRBV11-2 with TRBJ2-7, with 8 positions matching TRBD2. V shed 5 bases, J shed 4 bases, and the junction held 13 bases outside the gene matches. The germline CDR1 and CDR2 sequences are SGHAT and FQNNGV. The CDR3 loop spans 16 amino acids.

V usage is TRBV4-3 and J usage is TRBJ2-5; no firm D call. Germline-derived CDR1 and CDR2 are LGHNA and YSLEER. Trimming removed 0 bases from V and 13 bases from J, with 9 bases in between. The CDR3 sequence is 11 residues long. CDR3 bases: TGCGCCAGCAGCCAAGAAGGAGTTCCGTACTTC. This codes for CASSQEGVPYF.

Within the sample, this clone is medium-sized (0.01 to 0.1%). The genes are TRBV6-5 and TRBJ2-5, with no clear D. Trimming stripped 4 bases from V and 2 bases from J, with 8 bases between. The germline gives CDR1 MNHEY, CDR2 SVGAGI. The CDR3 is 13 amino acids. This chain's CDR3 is CASSLAAQETQYF. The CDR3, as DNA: TGTGCCAGCAGTTTGGCAGCTCAAGAGACCCAGTACTTC.

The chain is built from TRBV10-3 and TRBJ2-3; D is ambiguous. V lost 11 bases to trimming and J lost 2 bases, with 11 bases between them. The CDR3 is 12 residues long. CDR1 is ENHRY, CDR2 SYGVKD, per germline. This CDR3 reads CASDQATDTQYF. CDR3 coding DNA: TGTGCCTCCGATCAAGCCACAGATACGCAGTATTTT.

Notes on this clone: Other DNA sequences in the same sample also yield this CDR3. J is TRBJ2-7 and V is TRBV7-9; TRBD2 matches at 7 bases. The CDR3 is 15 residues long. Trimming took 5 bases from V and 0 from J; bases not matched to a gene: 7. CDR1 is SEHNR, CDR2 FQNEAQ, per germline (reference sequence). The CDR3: CASSPPSGSSYEQYF. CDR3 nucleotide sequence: TGTGCCAGCAGCCCACCTAGCGGTAGCTCCTACGAGCAGTACTTC.

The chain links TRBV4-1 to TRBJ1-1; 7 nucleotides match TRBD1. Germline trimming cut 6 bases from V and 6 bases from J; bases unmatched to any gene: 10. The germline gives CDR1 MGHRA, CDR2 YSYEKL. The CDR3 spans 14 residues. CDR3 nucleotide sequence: TGCGCCAGCAGTAATACAGGGGTTTTCGCTGAAGCTTTCTTT. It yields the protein CASSNTGVFAEAFF.

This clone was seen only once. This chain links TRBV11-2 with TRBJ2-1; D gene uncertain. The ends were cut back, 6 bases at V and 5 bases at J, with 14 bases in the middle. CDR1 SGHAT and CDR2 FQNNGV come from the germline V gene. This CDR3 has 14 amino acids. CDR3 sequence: CASRLTLIDNEQFF. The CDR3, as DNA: TGTGCCAGCAGATTAACCCTGATTGACAATGAGCAGTTCTTC.

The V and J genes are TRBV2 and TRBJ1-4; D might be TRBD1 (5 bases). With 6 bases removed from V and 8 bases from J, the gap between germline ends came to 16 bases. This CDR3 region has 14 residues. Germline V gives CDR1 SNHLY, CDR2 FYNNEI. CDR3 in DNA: TGTGCCAGCAGGGAGACGGGGCCGGAGGAAAAACTGTTTTTT. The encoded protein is CASRETGPEEKLFF.

CDR3 nucleotides: TGCGCCAGCAGCCAAATCGTAAGTTTGGGGGAGCAGTACTTC. Protein product: CASSQIVSLGEQYF. This chain links TRBV4-1 with TRBJ2-7; no reliable D call. The germline V gene encodes CDR1 MGHRA and CDR2 YSYEKL. Trimming pared 2 bases from V and 7 bases from J, leaving 15 bases between. The CDR3 is made up of 14 amino acids.

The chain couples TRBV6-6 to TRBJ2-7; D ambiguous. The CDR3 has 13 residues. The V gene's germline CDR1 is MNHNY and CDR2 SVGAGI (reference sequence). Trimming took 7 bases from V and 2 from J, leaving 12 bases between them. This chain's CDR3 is CASTPSWPYEQYF. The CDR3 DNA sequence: TGTGCCAGCACCCCCTCCTGGCCCTACGAGCAGTACTTC.

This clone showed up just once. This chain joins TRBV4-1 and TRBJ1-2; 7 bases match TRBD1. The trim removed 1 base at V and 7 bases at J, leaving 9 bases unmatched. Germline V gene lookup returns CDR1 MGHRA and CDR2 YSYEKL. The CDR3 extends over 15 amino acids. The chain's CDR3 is CASSQVKGATGGYTF. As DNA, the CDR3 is TGCGCCAGCAGCCAAGTAAAGGGGGCGACCGGTGGCTACACCTTC.

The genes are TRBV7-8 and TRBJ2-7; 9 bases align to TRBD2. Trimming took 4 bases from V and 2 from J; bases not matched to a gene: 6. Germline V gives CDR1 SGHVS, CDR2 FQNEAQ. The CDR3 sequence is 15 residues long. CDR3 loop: CASSSRLAETYEQYF. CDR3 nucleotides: TGTGCCAGCAGCTCGCGACTAGCGGAGACCTACGAGCAGTACTTC.

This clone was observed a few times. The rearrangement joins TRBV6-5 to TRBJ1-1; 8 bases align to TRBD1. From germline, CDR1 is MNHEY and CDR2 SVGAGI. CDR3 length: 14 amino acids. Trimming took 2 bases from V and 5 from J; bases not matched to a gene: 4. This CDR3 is CASSYQGQVTEAFF. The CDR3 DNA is TGTGCCAGCAGTTACCAGGGACAGGTGACTGAAGCTTTCTTT.

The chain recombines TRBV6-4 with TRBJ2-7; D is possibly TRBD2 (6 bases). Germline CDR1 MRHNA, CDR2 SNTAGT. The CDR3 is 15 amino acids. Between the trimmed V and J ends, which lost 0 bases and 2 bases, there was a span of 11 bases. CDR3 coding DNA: TGTGCCAGCAGTGACTCCCCTAGCGAGGCCTACGAGCAGTACTTC. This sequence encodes CASSDSPSEAYEQYF.

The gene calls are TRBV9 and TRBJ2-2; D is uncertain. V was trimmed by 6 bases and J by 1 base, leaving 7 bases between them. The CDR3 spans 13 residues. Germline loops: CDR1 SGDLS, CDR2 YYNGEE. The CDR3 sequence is CASKTVNTGELFF. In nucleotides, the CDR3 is TGTGCCAGCAAAACAGTGAACACCGGGGAGCTGTTTTTT. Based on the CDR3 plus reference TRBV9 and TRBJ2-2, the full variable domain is DSGVTQTPKHLITATGQRVTLRCSPRSGDLSVYWYQQSLDQGLQFLIQYYNGEERAKGNILERFSAQQFPDLHSELNLSSLELGDSALYFCASKTVNTGELFFGEGSRLTVL.

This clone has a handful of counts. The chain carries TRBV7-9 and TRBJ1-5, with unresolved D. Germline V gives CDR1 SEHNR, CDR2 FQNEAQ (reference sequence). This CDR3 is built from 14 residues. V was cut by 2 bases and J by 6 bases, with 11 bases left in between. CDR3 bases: TGTGCCAGCAGCTTATCAGAGTCAGCTCAGCCCCAGCATTTT. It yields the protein CASSLSESAQPQHF.

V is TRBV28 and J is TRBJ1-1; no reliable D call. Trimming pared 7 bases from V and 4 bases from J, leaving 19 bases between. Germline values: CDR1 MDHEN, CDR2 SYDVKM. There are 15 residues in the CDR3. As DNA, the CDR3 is TGTGCCAGCACTATGGGGTGGGAGTGGGGCACTGAAGCTTTCTTT. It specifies CASTMGWEWGTEAFF.

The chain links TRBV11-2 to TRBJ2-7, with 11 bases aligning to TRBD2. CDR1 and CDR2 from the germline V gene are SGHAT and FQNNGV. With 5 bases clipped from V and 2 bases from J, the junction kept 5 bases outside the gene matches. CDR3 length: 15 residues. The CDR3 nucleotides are TGTGCCAGCAGCGTGACTAGCGGGGACACCTACGAGCAGTACTTC. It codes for CASSVTSGDTYEQYF.

CDR3 loop: CASFAWGTEAFF. The CDR3 DNA reads as TGTGCCAGCTTCGCTTGGGGCACTGAAGCTTTCTTT. V usage is TRBV27 and J usage is TRBJ1-1; D unclear. V dropped 8 bases and J dropped 4 bases, with 11 bases sitting between them. Germline V gene lookup returns CDR1 MNHEY and CDR2 SMNVEV (reference sequence). CDR3 size: 12 residues.

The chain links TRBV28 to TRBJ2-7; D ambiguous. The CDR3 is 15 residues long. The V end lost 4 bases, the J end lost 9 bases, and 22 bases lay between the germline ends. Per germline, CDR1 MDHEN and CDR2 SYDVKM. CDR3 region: CASSSLAYVTFGQYF. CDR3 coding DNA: TGTGCCAGCAGTTCGTTAGCCTACGTCACGTTTGGGCAGTACTTC.

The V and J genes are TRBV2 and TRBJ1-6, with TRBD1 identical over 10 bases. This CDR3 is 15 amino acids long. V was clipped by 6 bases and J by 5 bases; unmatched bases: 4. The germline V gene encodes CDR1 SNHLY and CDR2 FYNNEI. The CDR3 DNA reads TGTGCCAGCAGAGAGACAGGGGGCGATAATTCACCCCTCCACTTT. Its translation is CASRETGGDNSPLHF.

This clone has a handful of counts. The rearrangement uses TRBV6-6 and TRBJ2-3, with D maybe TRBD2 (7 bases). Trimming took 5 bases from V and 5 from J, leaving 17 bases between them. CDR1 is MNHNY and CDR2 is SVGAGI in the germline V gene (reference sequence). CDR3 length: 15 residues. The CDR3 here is CASSSRRGGQDTQYF. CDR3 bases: TGTGCCAGCAGTAGTAGGAGGGGGGGCCAAGATACGCAGTATTTT.

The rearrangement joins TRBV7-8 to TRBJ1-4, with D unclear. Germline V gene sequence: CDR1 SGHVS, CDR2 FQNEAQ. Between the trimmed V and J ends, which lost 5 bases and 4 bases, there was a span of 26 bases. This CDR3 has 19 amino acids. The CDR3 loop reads CASSPRKGIPGDGNEKLFF. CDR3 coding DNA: TGTGCCAGCAGCCCCCGCAAGGGCATTCCCGGTGATGGTAATGAAAAACTGTTTTTT. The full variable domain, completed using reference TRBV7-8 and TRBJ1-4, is GAGVSQSPRYKVAKRGQDVALRCDPISGHVSLFWYQQALGQGPEFLTYFQNEAQLDKSGLPSDRFFAERPEGSVSTLKIQRTQQEDSAVYLCASSPRKGIPGDGNEKLFFGSGTQLSVL.

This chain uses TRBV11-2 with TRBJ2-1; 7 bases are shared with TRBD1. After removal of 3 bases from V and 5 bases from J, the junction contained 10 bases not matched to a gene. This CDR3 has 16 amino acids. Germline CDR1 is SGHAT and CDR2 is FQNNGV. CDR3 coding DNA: TGTGCCAGCAGCTTTTATCCGGGACAGCCTGACAATGAGCAGTTCTTC. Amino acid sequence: CASSFYPGQPDNEQFF.